A single sample gave rise to the 24 T cell receptor beta chains below, sequenced in a study of blood T cell repertoires in COVID-19. Some clones are missing from TCRdb's copy, which holds only in-frame ones; the method was immunoSEQ multiplex PCR. The table lists 230,000 or so clones, roughly 80% of them singletons, with more than 3% in the top ten. Input material: PBMCs or T cells enriched from blood (not recorded which). The receptor source for this set is a man between 50 and 59 years old who had recovered from COVID-19.

The V call is TRBV5-1, the J call TRBJ2-5; 14 bases match TRBD2. V lost 3 bases and J lost 1; bases outside the gene matches: 2. The length of the CDR3 is 16 residues. CDR1 and CDR2 (germline): SGHRS, YFSETQ. This chain's CDR3 is CASSSGTSGSQETQYF. As DNA, the CDR3 is TGCGCCAGCAGCTCCGGGACTAGCGGGAGCCAAGAGACCCAGTACTTC.

The chain couples TRBV14 to TRBJ2-7; 7 bases are a match to TRBD1. V was clipped by 3 bases and J by 2 bases; unmatched bases: 7. This CDR3 comprises 15 residues. The germline V gene has CDR1 SGHDN and CDR2 FVKESK. The CDR3 here is CASSQSDRAAYEQYF. CDR3 DNA sequence: TGTGCCAGCAGCCAGTCAGACAGGGCCGCCTACGAGCAGTACTTC. Based on the CDR3 plus reference TRBV14 and TRBJ2-7, the full variable domain is EAGVTQFPSHSVIEKGQTVTLRCDPISGHDNLYWYRRVMGKEIKFLLHFVKESKQDESGMPNNRFLAERTGGTYSTLKVQPAELEDSGVYFCASSQSDRAAYEQYFGPGTRLTVT.

This clone was seen only a few times. The chain has TRBV7-9 and TRBJ2-7, with D possibly being TRBD1 (6 bases). CDR1 is SEHNR and CDR2 is FQNEAQ in the germline V gene (reference sequence). V lost 5 bases, J lost 0 bases, and 11 bases lay in between. The CDR3 spans 14 residues. CDR3 in amino acids: CASSPGQSSYEQYF. CDR3 DNA sequence: TGTGCCAGCAGCCCAGGACAGTCCTCCTACGAGCAGTACTTC.

This clone was counted only a few times. The chain carries TRBV5-4 and TRBJ2-7, with TRBD2 as a possible D gene (5 bases). Trimming shortened V by 0 bases and J by 2 bases, and 12 bases separated the two germline ends. The germline V gene encodes CDR1 SGHNT and CDR2 YYREEE (reference sequence). The CDR3 contains 15 residues. CDR3 nucleotide sequence: TGTGCCAGCAGCTTGGAACGGGATACGGCCTACGAGCAGTACTTC. Translating it yields CASSLERDTAYEQYF.

This chain links TRBV28 with TRBJ1-1; D gene ambiguous. Looked up from germline, CDR1 is MDHEN and CDR2 is SYDVKM. V gave up 7 bases and J gave up 11 bases, with 17 bases separating them. This CDR3 spans 12 amino acids. Here the CDR3 reads CASTTTGLSAFF. The DNA for the CDR3 is TGTGCCAGCACCACGACCGGGTTGAGCGCTTTCTTT.

The V gene is TRBV10-2, the J gene TRBJ2-1; TRBD2 agrees at 10 bases. The CDR3 loop spans 19 amino acids. In germline, CDR1 is WSHSY, CDR2 SAAADI. J gave up 4 bases and V 6 bases, and 18 bases lay outside the gene matches. CDR3 nucleotides: TGCGCCAGCAGACAACCCCCCGGGACTAGCGCTCACACTTACAATGAGCAGTTCTTC. It is translated as CASRQPPGTSAHTYNEQFF.

The chain carries TRBV24-1 and TRBJ2-1, with D hard to call. Between the trimmed V and J ends, which lost 7 bases and 5 bases, there was a span of 11 bases. This CDR3 spans 13 amino acids. Germline values: CDR1 KGHDR, CDR2 SFDVKD. In DNA, the CDR3 is TGTGCCACCAGCTACGCTCGAGACAATGAGCAGTTCTTC. Translation: CATSYARDNEQFF.

The CDR3 sequence: CAIQGFGANVLTF. CDR3 DNA: TGTGCCATCCAGGGTTTCGGGGCCAACGTCCTGACTTTC. This rearrangement joins TRBV10-3 to TRBJ2-6, with D perhaps TRBD1 (5 bases). The germline V gene has CDR1 ENHRY and CDR2 SYGVKD. The CDR3 spans 13 residues. With 8 bases removed from V and 4 bases from J, the gap between germline ends came to 9 bases.

This sequence joins TRBV7-2 and TRBJ1-3, with 7 bases fitting TRBD1. V lost 3 bases, J lost 2 bases, and 4 bases stayed unmatched. CDR1 SGHTA and CDR2 FQGNSA come from the germline V gene. The CDR3 length is 15 residues. CDR3 sequence: CASSFDRVPGNTIYF. CDR3 sequence (DNA): TGTGCCAGCAGCTTCGACAGGGTCCCTGGAAACACCATATATTTT.

V is TRBV19 and J is TRBJ2-1, with TRBD2 identical over 9 bases. Trimming removed 8 bases from V and 9 bases from J; junction bases left unmatched: 11. This CDR3 spans 14 amino acids. Germline V gives CDR1 LNHDA, CDR2 SQIVND (reference sequence). The CDR3 loop is CASRGRGGPGEQFF. CDR3 sequence (DNA): TGTGCCAGTCGGGGGCGGGGGGGCCCGGGTGAGCAGTTCTTC.

Comments on this clone: At one boundary the junction diverges from the germline segment, which might be a read error. This chain connects TRBV7-7 to TRBJ2-7; 8 bases align to TRBD1. CDR3 length equals 15 residues. Germline CDR1 reads SSHAT; CDR2 reads FNYEAQ (reference sequence). CDR3 DNA: TGTGCTAGCAGCTTAGGCAGGGGGACAGGATACGAGCAGTACTTC. This gives the protein CASSLGRGTGYEQYF.

The sample holds a few counts of this clone. Other DNA sequences from this sample encode an identical CDR3 as well. V usage is TRBV5-1 and J usage is TRBJ1-2; 8 bases line up with TRBD1. The CDR3 extends over 14 amino acids. The junction had 5 bases not matched to a gene; V was cut back by 0 bases and J by 7 bases. CDR1 and CDR2 (germline): SGHRS, YFSETQ. In DNA, the CDR3 is TGCGCCAGCAGCTTGGAGACAGGGGTAGCTGGCTACACCTTC. The encoded protein is CASSLETGVAGYTF.

V gene TRBV27 combines with J gene TRBJ1-1; 7 bases are a match to TRBD1. Looked up from germline, CDR1 is MNHEY and CDR2 is SMNVEV (reference sequence). The CDR3 contains 16 residues. The V gene end was trimmed by 4 bases and the J gene end by 0 bases; junction bases not matched to a gene: 8. In DNA, the CDR3 is TGTGCCAGCAGTTCTCAGACAGGGTGGGTGAACACTGAAGCTTTCTTT. Translated: CASSSQTGWVNTEAFF.

V usage is TRBV6-5 and J usage is TRBJ2-1; TRBD2 matches at 9 bases. Per germline, CDR1 MNHEY and CDR2 SVGAGI. The CDR3 loop spans 15 amino acids. V lost 1 base and J lost 3; bases outside the gene matches: 1. CDR3 sequence reads: CASSYLLAGYNEQFF. The CDR3 nucleotides are TGTGCCAGCAGTTACTTACTAGCGGGCTACAATGAGCAGTTCTTC.

The chain employs TRBV5-4 and TRBJ2-5; D perhaps matches TRBD2 (5 bases). Deletions cut 4 bases from V and 5 bases from J, with 21 bases between. Per germline, CDR1 SGHNT and CDR2 YYREEE (reference sequence). The CDR3 is made up of 16 amino acids. The CDR3 sequence is CASSPPDRGPAETQYF. The CDR3 nucleotides read TGTGCCAGCAGCCCGCCCGATCGCGGGCCGGCGGAGACCCAGTACTTC.

The chain has TRBV10-3 and TRBJ2-3; 9 bases align to TRBD2. The CDR3 covers 16 residues. The germline CDR1 and CDR2 sequences are ENHRY and SYGVKD. The J segment lost 4 bases and the V segment lost 2 bases, leaving 7 bases of the junction unmatched. The chain's CDR3 is CAISEASGAGADTQYF. For the CDR3, the DNA is TGTGCCATCAGTGAGGCTAGCGGGGCAGGAGCAGATACGCAGTATTTT.

The CDR3 DNA is TGTGCCAGCAGCTTGGGGACTAGCGGCTACAATGAGCAGTTCTTC. It translates to CASSLGTSGYNEQFF. The chain couples TRBV13 to TRBJ2-1; 11 positions agree with TRBD2. V gave up 3 bases and J gave up 3 bases; unmatched junction bases: 1. Germline assignment: CDR1 PRHDT and CDR2 FYEKMQ (reference sequence). The CDR3 is 15 residues long. The variable domain in full, with the rest retrieved from reference TRBV13 and TRBJ2-1, is AAGVIQSPRHLIKEKRETATLKCYPIPRHDTVYWYQQGPGQDPQFLISFYEKMQSDKGSIPDRFSAQQFSDYHSELNMSSLELGDSALYFCASSLGTSGYNEQFFGPGTRLTVL.

This chain connects TRBV6-6 to TRBJ2-1; TRBD1 agrees at 7 bases. CDR1 is MNHNY, CDR2 SVGAGI, per germline (reference sequence). V lost 5 bases and J lost 9; bases outside the gene matches: 4. The CDR3 has 12 residues. The chain's CDR3 is CASSPRQGEQFF. CDR3 DNA: TGTGCCAGCAGTCCCCGACAGGGTGAGCAGTTCTTC.

The sample holds a few counts of this clone. The rearrangement links TRBV5-6 to TRBJ2-2, with 9 bases that match TRBD1. CDR1 and CDR2 from the germline V gene are SGHDT and YYEEEE. V lost 4 bases to trimming and J lost 3 bases; unmatched junction nucleotides: 4. The CDR3 length is 15 residues. The chain's CDR3 is CASSPDRGYTGELFF. CDR3 DNA sequence: TGTGCCAGCAGCCCTGACAGGGGGTACACCGGGGAGCTGTTTTTT.

V gene TRBV7-6 combines with J gene TRBJ2-1; TRBD2 matches at 12 bases. This CDR3 region has 16 residues. The germline V gene encodes CDR1 SGHVS and CDR2 FNYEAQ. The J segment lost 3 bases and the V segment lost 4 bases, leaving 4 bases of the junction unmatched. CDR3 nucleotides: TGTGCCAGCAGCTATTCTAGCGGGAGGGTCTACAATGAGCAGTTCTTC. Its translation is CASSYSSGRVYNEQFF.

This clone turned up a few times. The rearrangement uses TRBV5-8 and TRBJ2-7, with D maybe TRBD1 (5 bases). Germline V gene data show CDR1 as SGHTS and CDR2 as YDEGEE. This CDR3 contains 15 residues. The V end was cut by 0 bases, the J end by 0 bases, with 10 bases between. CDR3 sequence: CASSLAPTASYEQYF. The CDR3, as DNA: TGTGCCAGCAGCTTGGCCCCGACAGCCTCCTACGAGCAGTACTTC.

The chain is built from TRBV6-5 and TRBJ1-4; D not resolved. The V end lost 0 bases, the J end lost 4 bases, and 12 bases lay between the germline ends. Germline V gene sequence: CDR1 MNHEY, CDR2 SVGAGI. This CDR3 comprises 16 residues. CDR3 loop: CASSYSAESRNEKLFF. The CDR3, as DNA: TGTGCCAGCAGTTACTCGGCAGAATCTCGTAATGAAAAACTGTTTTTT.

The chain combines TRBV7-2 with TRBJ2-5; 7 bases match TRBD1. J lost 1 base, V lost 1 base, and 12 bases had no gene match. CDR1 is SGHTA, CDR2 FQGNSA, per germline. This CDR3 is built from 18 residues. Written as DNA, the CDR3 is TGTGCCAGCAGCTTAGTTTCGTCGCCGGGACAGCTCCAAGAGACCCAGTACTTC. Protein product: CASSLVSSPGQLQETQYF.

This clone was seen a few times. The chain combines TRBV7-2 with TRBJ2-7; 7 bases agree with TRBD2. The V gene end was trimmed by 3 bases and the J gene end by 2 bases; junction bases not matched to a gene: 7. The CDR3 extends over 15 amino acids. The V gene's germline CDR1 is SGHTA and CDR2 FQGNSA. CDR3: CASSFVPAGTYEQYF. Here the CDR3 DNA reads TGTGCCAGCAGCTTTGTTCCAGCGGGAACCTACGAGCAGTACTTC.